This TCR beta chain was recorded in a study of T cell responses to AZD1222 COVID-19 vaccine. Study-level results: Just 6 or 7 people given AZD1222 tested seropositive at baseline. Donors were chiefly white British, with a greater number of females, and clonal diversity was perhaps underestimated.

Of note for this clone: Antigen: not known.

Method: immunoSEQ multiplex PCR; TCRdb's copy keeps in-frame clones and lacks some. The sample lists fewer than 30,000 clones, around 83% seen once, with roughly 7.5% in the top ten. This TCR was sampled from an adult who received the AZD1222 COVID-19 vaccine. Specimen: peripheral blood, collected 28 days after the second AZD1222 dose.

CDR3 DNA sequence: TGTGCCACCATACTTTGGGACAGCCCCTATGGCTACACCTTC. Protein sequence: CATILWDSPYGYTF. This chain links TRBV28 with TRBJ1-2; TRBD1 aligns across 7 bases. Trimming took 10 bases from V and 4 from J; bases not matched to a gene: 12. CDR3 length: 14 amino acids. Germline V gives CDR1 MDHEN, CDR2 SYDVKM.